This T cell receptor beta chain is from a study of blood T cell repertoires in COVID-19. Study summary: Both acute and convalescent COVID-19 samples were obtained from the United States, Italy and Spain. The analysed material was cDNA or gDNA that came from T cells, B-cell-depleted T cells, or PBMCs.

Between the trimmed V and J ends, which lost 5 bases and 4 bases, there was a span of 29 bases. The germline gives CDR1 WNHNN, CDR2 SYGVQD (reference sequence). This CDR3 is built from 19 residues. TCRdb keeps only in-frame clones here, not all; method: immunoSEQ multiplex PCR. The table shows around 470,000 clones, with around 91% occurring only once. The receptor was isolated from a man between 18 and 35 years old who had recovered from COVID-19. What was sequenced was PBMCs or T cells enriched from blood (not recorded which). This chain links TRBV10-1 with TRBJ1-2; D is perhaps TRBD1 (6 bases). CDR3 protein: CASSSGRGGRTPDPYGYTF. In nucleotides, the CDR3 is TGCGCCAGCAGTTCGGGAAGGGGGGGACGGACCCCCGATCCCTATGGCTACACCTTC.